This TCR beta chain appears in the sequencing data of a study of blood T cell repertoires in COVID-19. Study overall: Some COVID-19 samples were acute and others convalescent; all came from the United States, Italy and Spain. PBMCs, B-cell-depleted T cells, or T cells were the source of the cDNA or gDNA that made up the material.

Original methodology: Estimates of nucleated cell counts were drawn from the amplification of reference gene primers. Method: immunoSEQ multiplex PCR; TCRdb's copy keeps in-frame clones and lacks some. D and trimming were read from the DNA, whereas the V and J calls and clone size are those reported in that table. The sample consists of around 88,000 clones, more than 65% of them appearing once. The length of the CDR3 is 12 residues. Deletions cut 8 bases from V and 7 bases from J, with 12 bases between. Per the germline V gene, CDR1 is MDHEN and CDR2 is SYDVKM. This sequence originates from a woman of 80 years or more with acute or convalescent COVID-19. What was sequenced was peripheral blood. V and J are TRBV28 and TRBJ2-1, with a tentative D call TRBD1 (7 bases). CDR3 DNA: TGTGCCAGCTCAGGGGGAGGTAATGAGCAGTTCTTC. Translated: CASSGGGNEQFF.